The sample holds a few counts of the clone carrying this T cell receptor beta chain. Its antigen is still unknown. TCRdb reprocessed the 5' RACE reads with MiXCR, giving one entry per CDR3 protein. The data show roughly 470,000 distinct CDR3 sequences, roughly 26% seen once. The germline V gene has CDR1 SGHAT and CDR2 FQDESV (reference sequence). This CDR3 region has 18 residues. Trimming took 4 bases from V and 3 from J; bases not matched to a gene: 13. This entry comes from a study of CD8 T cells in ankylosing spondylitis. Findings and caveats of the study: Within ankylosing spondylitis blood, a TCR beta motif made up of several highly homologous variants appeared to be characteristic. In peripheral blood, disease-linked CD8+ clones occurred at relatively low frequencies. Some motif variants had been reported before (in reactive arthritis synovial fluid and blood).

This rearrangement joins TRBV11-1 to TRBJ2-1; 9 nucleotides line up with TRBD2. Material: blood, either unsorted or a sorted T cell fraction (not recorded which). This sequence originates from a male donor with ankylosing spondylitis. The CDR3 sequence: CASSSPRGGRVFYNEQFF. As DNA, the CDR3 is TGTGCCAGCAGCTCCCCTCGGGGCGGGAGGGTTTTCTACAATGAGCAGTTCTTC.